Presented here are 11 T cell receptor beta chains from one specimen sequenced in a study of CD8+CD57+ T cells in acquired aplastic anemia. The template for TCR beta VDJ and CDR3 sequence profiling was genomic DNA. MiXCR, applied by TCRdb to the reads, yields one record per CDR3 protein. Of 200,000 or so distinct CDR3 sequences in the sample, less than 65% were seen once. The sample taken for sequencing was sorted CD4+, CD8+, or CD8+CD57+ T cells (not recorded which) from PBMCs. The receptors here all came from a human donor with severe aplastic anemia or a healthy control (not recorded which).

The chain carries TRBV12-3 or TRBV12-4 and TRBJ2-3, with 10 bases that match TRBD2. With 7 bases clipped from V and 3 bases from J, the junction kept 7 bases outside the gene matches. The CDR3 is 15 residues long. CDR3 DNA sequence: TGTGCCAGCAATACCGGGACTAGCGTTACAGATACGCAGTATTTT. Its translation: CASNTGTSVTDTQYF.

In this sample, this clonotype turned up a few times. The CDR3 sequence is CASSIQSGFTEAFF. The CDR3 region has the DNA TGTGCCAGTAGTATACAGTCCGGGTTCACTGAAGCTTTCTTT. The gene calls are TRBV19 and TRBJ1-1; no firm D call. Germline CDR1 reads LNHDA; CDR2 reads SQIVND (reference sequence). V lost 2 bases and J 4 bases, leaving 11 bases between the germline ends. This CDR3 has 14 residues.

The chain couples TRBV10-3 to TRBJ1-2, with D perhaps matching TRBD1 (6 bases). V shed 0 bases and J shed 7 bases, with 24 bases lying between them. The CDR3 loop spans 18 amino acids. Germline CDR1 ENHRY, CDR2 SYGVKD. The CDR3, as DNA: TGTGCCATCAGTGAGTCGAGGGGGGGAAAGGGACCTGAAGCTGGCTACACCTTC. It codes for CAISESRGGKGPEAGYTF.

This rearrangement joins TRBV4-1 to TRBJ2-7, with D perhaps TRBD1 (6 bases). The CDR3 loop spans 15 amino acids. V was cut by 7 bases and J by 7 bases, with 23 bases left in between. CDR1 and CDR2 (germline): MGHRA, YSYEKL. The CDR3 here is CASTSILTGSREQYF. In DNA form, the CDR3 reads TGCGCCAGCACCTCTATTCTTACAGGGTCGCGGGAGCAGTACTTC.

This clonotype was observed at least ten times. The rearrangement uses TRBV15 and TRBJ1-2, with D unresolved. This CDR3 comprises 13 residues. V lost 3 bases, J lost 5 bases, and 10 bases lay in between. Germline V gene lookup returns CDR1 LNHNV and CDR2 YYDKDF (reference sequence). CDR3 sequence reads: CATSSLTEYGYTF. CDR3 coding DNA: TGTGCCACCAGCAGCCTCACAGAGTATGGCTACACCTTC.

This sequence joins TRBV6-1 and TRBJ2-7; TRBD1 agrees at 7 bases. The ends lost 2 bases at V and 2 bases at J; junction bases unmatched: 6. The CDR3 sequence is 15 residues long. Germline V gene data show CDR1 as MNHNS and CDR2 as SASEGT. The CDR3 nucleotides are TGTGCCAGCAGTGAATTCGCAGGGGGAACCTACGAGCAGTACTTC. Its protein is CASSEFAGGTYEQYF.

A few counts support this clonotype. The chain uses TRBV20-1 and TRBJ2-7, with 10 nucleotides matching TRBD1. This CDR3 has 14 residues. Unmatched junction bases numbered 6, after V lost 4 bases and J lost 3 bases. The V gene's germline CDR1 is DFQATT and CDR2 SNEGSKA (reference sequence). The CDR3 spells CSATTGTGVYEQYF. The CDR3, as DNA: TGCAGTGCTACCACCGGGACAGGGGTCTACGAGCAGTACTTC.

The V gene is TRBV5-1, the J gene TRBJ2-7; 7 nucleotides align to TRBD2. The germline CDR1 and CDR2 sequences are SGHRS and YFSETQ. This CDR3 comprises 14 residues. Unmatched junction bases numbered 6, after V lost 1 base and J lost 5 bases. As DNA, the CDR3 is TGCGCCAGCAGCTTGAATGGGGGGGTCCACGAGCAGTACTTC. Translating it yields CASSLNGGVHEQYF. The entire variable domain, with the rest obtained from reference TRBV5-1 and TRBJ2-7, is as follows: KAGVTQTPRYLIKTRGQQVTLSCSPISGHRSVSWYQQTPGQGLQFLFEYFSETQRNKGNFPGRFSGRQFSNSRSEMNVSTLELGDSALYLCASSLNGGVHEQYFGPGTRLTVT.

The V gene is TRBV28, the J gene TRBJ1-4; TRBD1 agrees at 8 bases. J lost 2 bases, V lost 5 bases, and 7 bases had no gene match. Germline assignment: CDR1 MDHEN and CDR2 SYDVKM. The CDR3 loop spans 16 amino acids. The DNA of the CDR3 is TGTGCCAGCAGTCACAGGGGGAGTTCTACTAATGAAAAACTGTTTTTT. This codes for CASSHRGSSTNEKLFF.

This clonotype was seen a handful of times. The chain links TRBV19 to TRBJ1-2; D is ambiguous. This CDR3 contains 11 residues. With 4 bases removed from V and 4 bases from J, the gap between germline ends came to 4 bases. Germline loops: CDR1 LNHDA, CDR2 SQIVND (reference sequence). The CDR3 protein is CASSTLYGYTF. In nucleotides, the CDR3 is TGTGCCAGTAGTACCCTCTATGGCTACACCTTC.

In its sample, this clonotype was seen many times. The chain links TRBV6-2 or TRBV6-3 to TRBJ2-7; D remains unclear. The germline gives CDR1 MNHEY, CDR2 SVGEGT. The CDR3 has 13 residues. V lost 4 bases, J lost 0 bases, and 7 bases lay in between. The CDR3 region has the DNA TGTGCCAGCAGTTCTACGTACTCCTACGAGCAGTACTTC. This gives the protein CASSSTYSYEQYF.